This entry features one T cell receptor beta chain sequence. The protocol was immunoSEQ multiplex PCR, while the TCRdb copy is restricted to in-frame clones and leaves out a portion. This sample yields a few hundred thousand clones, of which around 80% are seen a single time; about 1.4% belongs to the top ten. The sample comes from a study of blood T cell repertoires in COVID-19. Overall study: Material from acute and convalescent COVID-19 was sourced from the United States, Italy and Spain. PBMCs, B-cell-depleted T cells, or T cells were the source of the cDNA or gDNA that made up the material.

This CDR3 contains 15 residues. Germline CDR1 is KGHSH and CDR2 is LQKENI. The trim removed 3 bases at V and 4 bases at J, leaving 7 bases unmatched. The sequence derives from a woman in her 40s who had recovered from COVID-19. Sequenced input: peripheral blood. The chain links TRBV18 to TRBJ2-5; TRBD2 aligns across 8 bases. CDR3 nucleotides: TGTGCCAGCTCACCCGCGACTAGCGCCCGAGAGACCCAGTACTTC. Translating gives CASSPATSARETQYF.